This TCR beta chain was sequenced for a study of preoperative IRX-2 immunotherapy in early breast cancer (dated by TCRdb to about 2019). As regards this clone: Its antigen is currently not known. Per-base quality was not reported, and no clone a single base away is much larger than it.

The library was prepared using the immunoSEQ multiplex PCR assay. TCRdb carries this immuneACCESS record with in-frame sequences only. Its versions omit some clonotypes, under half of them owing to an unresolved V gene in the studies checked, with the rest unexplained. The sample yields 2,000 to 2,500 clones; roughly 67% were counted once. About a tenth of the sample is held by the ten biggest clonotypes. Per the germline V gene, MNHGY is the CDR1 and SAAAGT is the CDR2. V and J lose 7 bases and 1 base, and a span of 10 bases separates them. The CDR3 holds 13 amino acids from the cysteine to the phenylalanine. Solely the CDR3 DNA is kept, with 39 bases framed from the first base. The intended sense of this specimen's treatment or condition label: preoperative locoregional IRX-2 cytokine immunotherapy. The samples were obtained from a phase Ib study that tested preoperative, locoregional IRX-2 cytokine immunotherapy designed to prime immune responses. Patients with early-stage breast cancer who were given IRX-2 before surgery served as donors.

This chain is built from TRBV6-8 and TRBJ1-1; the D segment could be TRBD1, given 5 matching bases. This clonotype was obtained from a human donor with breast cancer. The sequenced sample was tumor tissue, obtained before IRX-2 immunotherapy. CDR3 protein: CASISQENTEAFF. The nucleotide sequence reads TGTGCCAGCATCTCACAGGAGAACACTGAAGCTTTCTTT.